One sample yielded the 30 T cell receptor beta chains listed below, sequenced in a study of OX40 agonist ivuxolimab in advanced cancers. Assay: immunoSEQ multiplex PCR; the TCRdb copy retains only in-frame clones and omits some. This table has 60,000 to 90,000 clones, under 95% appearing once. The sequencing used CD4+ or CD8+ T cells sorted from blood, collected in a trial of the OX40 agonist ivuxolimab. The receptors were gathered from an adult with an advanced solid tumor such as melanoma, head and neck, liver or kidney cancer.

This clone was observed a single time. The rearrangement links TRBV19 to TRBJ1-2, with 10 bases identical to TRBD1. CDR3 length: 15 residues. Germline V lookup: CDR1 LNHDA, CDR2 SQIVND (reference sequence). V was pared by 6 bases and J by 3 bases, with 7 bases of the junction left unmatched. CDR3 in DNA: TGTGCCAGTAGCCTCCCCGGGACAGGGGACTATGGCTACACCTTC. Protein product: CASSLPGTGDYGYTF.

The genes are TRBV6-5 and TRBJ2-7; tentatively, D is TRBD1 or TRBD2 (5 bases each). CDR1 is MNHEY and CDR2 is SVGAGI in the germline V gene. The CDR3 has 14 residues. V lost 4 bases and J lost 2, with 12 bases in between. As DNA, the CDR3 is TGTGCCAGCAGTTCCGGGACGTACGCCTACGAGCAGTACTTC. It codes for CASSSGTYAYEQYF.

This chain connects TRBV9 to TRBJ2-3; D call uncertain. The ends were cut back, 2 bases at V and 0 bases at J, with 7 bases in the middle. Germline V gene lookup returns CDR1 SGDLS and CDR2 YYNGEE. This CDR3 is built from 14 residues. As DNA, the CDR3 is TGTGCCAGCAGCGTCGTTGGAAGCACAGATACGCAGTATTTT. Encoded protein: CASSVVGSTDTQYF.

The CDR3 sequence is CASSLSQLPDRAPLHF. The CDR3 DNA is TGTGCCAGCAGCTTGAGTCAACTCCCCGACCGGGCACCCCTCCACTTT. The chain employs TRBV5-6 and TRBJ1-6; no reliable D call. Deletions cut 1 base from V and 11 bases from J, with 19 bases between. Germline values: CDR1 SGHDT, CDR2 YYEEEE. The CDR3 covers 16 residues. The whole variable domain, remainder taken from reference TRBV5-6 and TRBJ1-6, is DAGVTQSPTHLIKTRGQQVTLRCSPKSGHDTVSWYQQALGQGPQFIFQYYEEEERQRGNFPDRFSGHQFPNYSSELNVNALLLGDSALYLCASSLSQLPDRAPLHFGNGTRLTVT.

This chain links TRBV5-1 with TRBJ2-2, with D possibly being TRBD1 (5 bases). This CDR3 is built from 14 residues. In germline, CDR1 is SGHRS, CDR2 YFSETQ. With 4 bases removed from V and 3 bases from J, the gap between germline ends came to 10 bases. The CDR3 sequence is CASSIQGDTGELFF. In nucleotides, the CDR3 is TGCGCCAGCAGCATCCAAGGGGACACCGGGGAGCTGTTTTTT.

In this sample, this clone turned up a few times. Here the CDR3 DNA reads TGTGCCAGCAGTTTAGACAGGGGAGGTAACTATGGCTACACCTTC. Translated: CASSLDRGGNYGYTF. The rearrangement joins TRBV27 to TRBJ1-2; 8 bases are shared with TRBD1. Per the germline V gene, CDR1 is MNHEY and CDR2 is SMNVEV (reference sequence). The V segment lost 2 bases and the J segment 1 base; nucleotides outside the gene matches: 3. This CDR3 spans 15 amino acids.

This clone appeared once. J is TRBJ2-7 and V is TRBV27; 7 bases map to TRBD2. CDR1 MNHEY and CDR2 SMNVEV come from the germline V gene (reference sequence). The CDR3 is 14 amino acids. V dropped 6 bases and J dropped 6; count of bases not matched to a gene: 11. As DNA, the CDR3 is TGTGCCAGCAGCCCGGGGGGTAGGGTAGCCGAGCAGTACTTC. Its protein product is CASSPGGRVAEQYF.

The gene calls are TRBV5-1 and TRBJ2-7, with D perhaps TRBD1 (6 bases). The CDR3 has 13 residues. Germline CDR1 is SGHRS and CDR2 is YFSETQ. The V end lost 0 bases, the J end lost 2 bases, and 6 bases lay between the germline ends. The CDR3 sequence: CASSLGGPYEQYF. The CDR3 DNA reads TGCGCCAGCAGCTTGGGGGGGCCCTACGAGCAGTACTTC.

This rearrangement joins TRBV6-5 to TRBJ1-1; 7 bases align to TRBD1. Per germline, CDR1 MNHEY and CDR2 SVGAGI. The trim removed 2 bases at V and 1 base at J, leaving 1 base unmatched. The CDR3 runs to 14 residues. Here the CDR3 reads CASSYGTANTEAFF. CDR3 nucleotides: TGTGCCAGCAGTTACGGGACAGCGAACACTGAAGCTTTCTTT.

The chain uses TRBV7-3 and TRBJ1-1, with TRBD1 as a possible D gene (5 bases). V shed 5 bases and J shed 4 bases, with 11 bases lying between them. Per germline, CDR1 SGHTA and CDR2 FQGTGA. The CDR3 is 13 amino acids. The CDR3 here is CASSRPGGTEAFF. CDR3 nucleotides: TGTGCCAGCAGCCGACCGGGGGGCACTGAAGCTTTCTTT.

This chain uses TRBV6-5 with TRBJ2-1; 11 bases line up with TRBD2. With V trimmed by 1 base and J by 8 bases, 4 bases remained unmatched. The CDR3 runs 15 residues. Germline V gives CDR1 MNHEY, CDR2 SVGAGI. The CDR3 coding sequence is TGTGCCAGCAGTTACTGGGCTAGCGGGGGGTATGAGCAGTTCTTC. This codes for CASSYWASGGYEQFF.

This clone was detected once. The chain uses TRBV11-2 and TRBJ2-6, with 7 bases lining up with TRBD1. Germline values: CDR1 SGHAT, CDR2 FQNNGV. After removal of 5 bases from V and 2 bases from J, the junction contained 6 bases not matched to a gene. The CDR3 consists of 16 residues. In DNA form, the CDR3 reads TGTGCCAGCAGCCTCTGGACAGGACCTGGGGCCAACGTCCTGACTTTC. Its translation is CASSLWTGPGANVLTF.

This clone occurred once. The rearrangement uses TRBV19 and TRBJ2-6, with D tentatively TRBD1 or TRBD2 (5 bases each). The CDR3 sequence is 14 residues long. Trimming removed 8 bases at V and 3 bases at J, with 11 bases between. Germline CDR1 LNHDA, CDR2 SQIVND (reference sequence). The CDR3 spells CASRRDDGANVLTF. The CDR3 nucleotides are TGTGCCAGTCGCAGGGACGATGGGGCCAACGTCCTGACTTTC.

J is TRBJ1-1 and V is TRBV5-5; 9 nucleotides match TRBD1. Germline V gene sequence: CDR1 SGHKS, CDR2 YYEKEE (reference sequence). The CDR3 totals 15 residues. V gave up 3 bases and J gave up 1 base; unmatched junction bases: 4. Here the CDR3 reads CASSSGQGWNTEAFF. For the CDR3, the DNA is TGTGCCAGCAGCTCGGGACAGGGTTGGAACACTGAAGCTTTCTTT.

The chain employs TRBV30 and TRBJ2-6, with 7 bases lining up with TRBD1. With V trimmed by 1 base and J by 4 bases, 10 bases remained unmatched. Germline V gives CDR1 GTSNPN, CDR2 SVGIG (reference sequence). This CDR3 region has 17 residues. The CDR3: CAWSGTTGSEGANVLTF. CDR3 bases: TGTGCCTGGAGTGGAACGACAGGGAGTGAGGGGGCCAACGTCCTGACTTTC.

The chain links TRBV28 to TRBJ1-4; perhaps TRBD1 as D (5 bases). V lost 4 bases, J lost 13 bases, and 13 bases lay in between. The CDR3 has 12 amino acids. CDR1 MDHEN and CDR2 SYDVKM come from the germline V gene. The chain's CDR3 is CASSSQGRRLFF. The CDR3 bases are TGTGCCAGCAGTTCCCAGGGCAGAAGACTGTTTTTT.

The CDR3 protein is CASSLVEGTEAFF. CDR3 nucleotide sequence: TGTGCCAGCAGCTTAGTTGAGGGCACTGAAGCTTTCTTT. The gene calls are TRBV7-9 and TRBJ1-1; D call uncertain. CDR3 length equals 13 residues. Germline V gene data show CDR1 as SEHNR and CDR2 as FQNEAQ (reference sequence). The V and J ends lost 1 base and 4 bases respectively, with 7 bases between them.

The V call is TRBV15, the J call TRBJ2-5, with D possibly matching TRBD1 (5 bases). This CDR3 is 15 amino acids long. Germline CDR1 reads LNHNV; CDR2 reads YYDKDF (reference sequence). The V end lost 3 bases, the J end lost 2 bases, and 13 bases lay between the germline ends. This CDR3 is CATSRNGHPQETQYF. CDR3 in DNA: TGTGCCACCAGCAGGAACGGACACCCACAAGAGACCCAGTACTTC.

This chain joins TRBV25-1 and TRBJ1-4; 7 bases are shared with TRBD1. The CDR3 sequence is 15 residues long. V lost 8 bases and J lost 7; bases outside the gene matches: 13. Germline CDR1 MGHDK, CDR2 SYGVNS. The CDR3 loop is CASLREGARGEKLFF. In DNA form, the CDR3 reads TGTGCCAGCTTACGGGAGGGGGCGAGGGGTGAAAAACTGTTTTTT.

The chain recombines TRBV4-2 with TRBJ2-2; D may correspond to TRBD1 or TRBD2 (6 bases each). The V gene's germline CDR1 is LGHNA and CDR2 YNFKEQ. The ends were cut back, 1 base at V and 7 bases at J, with 13 bases in the middle. The CDR3 is 15 residues long. The CDR3 coding sequence is TGTGCCAGCAGCCAAGCCCCCCGGGGGCTCGGGGAGCTGTTTTTT. Residues: CASSQAPRGLGELFF.

J is TRBJ2-5 and V is TRBV7-2; no clear D. This CDR3 has 14 amino acids. Trimming removed 1 base at V and 5 bases at J, with 11 bases between. The germline V gene encodes CDR1 SGHTA and CDR2 FQGNSA. In DNA form, the CDR3 reads TGTGCCAGCAGCTTAGGCCTCCCCCGTGAGACCCAGTACTTC. Protein: CASSLGLPRETQYF.

The chain employs TRBV28 and TRBJ1-2; 10 nucleotides match TRBD1. This CDR3 contains 14 residues. From germline, CDR1 is MDHEN and CDR2 SYDVKM. Unmatched junction bases numbered 6, after V lost 4 bases and J lost 7 bases. CDR3 amino acids: CASSYRQGALGYTF. The CDR3 DNA follows: TGTGCCAGCAGTTATCGACAGGGGGCGCTTGGCTACACCTTC.

V is TRBV7-9 and J is TRBJ2-2; the D gene is possibly TRBD1 (6 bases). The CDR3 runs to 14 residues. The V end lost 10 bases, the J end lost 0 bases, and 12 bases lay between the germline ends. The germline gives CDR1 SEHNR, CDR2 FQNEAQ (reference sequence). The CDR3 loop is CAKTGTTNTGELFF. CDR3 bases: TGTGCCAAAACGGGGACAACGAACACCGGGGAGCTGTTTTTT.

This rearrangement joins TRBV7-9 to TRBJ2-5; the D gene is possibly TRBD1 (6 bases). Germline V gives CDR1 SEHNR, CDR2 FQNEAQ (reference sequence). The V gene lost 0 bases and the J gene lost 5 bases, with 7 bases spanning the gap. The CDR3 sequence is 13 residues long. The CDR3: CASSLAGAETQYF. The CDR3 DNA reads as TGTGCCAGCAGCTTAGCGGGGGCTGAGACCCAGTACTTC.

V is TRBV6-1 and J is TRBJ1-5, with TRBD1 as a possible D gene (5 bases). The germline V gene encodes CDR1 MNHNS and CDR2 SASEGT. The CDR3 is 15 amino acids. With 6 bases removed from V and 1 base from J, the gap between germline ends came to 13 bases. In DNA, the CDR3 is TGTGCCAGCAGGGGGAGGGGAGGGAGCAATCAGCCCCAGCATTTT. Protein product: CASRGRGGSNQPQHF.

The V gene is TRBV7-2, the J gene TRBJ2-7; 7 nucleotides match TRBD1. The length of the CDR3 is 15 residues. CDR1 SGHTA and CDR2 FQGNSA come from the germline V gene. V was clipped by 3 bases and J by 2 bases; unmatched bases: 7. This CDR3 is CASSFHEGAAYEQYF. CDR3 DNA: TGTGCCAGCAGCTTTCACGAGGGGGCGGCCTACGAGCAGTACTTC.

V is TRBV30 and J is TRBJ1-2; possible D gene TRBD1, 6 bases. Germline V CDR1 and CDR2: GTSNPN, SVGIG (reference sequence). The CDR3 has 13 amino acids. V was pared by 3 bases and J by 4 bases, with 12 bases between. The CDR3 here is CAWSAQGTYGYTF. CDR3 DNA sequence: TGTGCCTGGAGCGCACAGGGAACCTATGGCTACACCTTC.

The chain employs TRBV13 and TRBJ2-3, with D perhaps being TRBD1 or TRBD2 (6 bases each). This CDR3 contains 16 residues. The germline V gene encodes CDR1 PRHDT and CDR2 FYEKMQ (reference sequence). The ends were cut back, 1 base at V and 2 bases at J, with 13 bases in the middle. This CDR3 is CASSLERWGATDTQYF. The CDR3 nucleotides read TGTGCCAGCAGCTTAGAGAGGTGGGGGGCCACAGATACGCAGTATTTT.

J is TRBJ2-1 and V is TRBV7-2; 8 bases line up with TRBD2. Germline CDR1 SGHTA, CDR2 FQGNSA. The CDR3 covers 15 residues. V gave up 1 base and J gave up 7 bases; unmatched junction bases: 6. CDR3 bases: TGTGCCAGCAGCTTAGAAATTAGCGGGAAAAATGAGCAGTTCTTC. Its translation is CASSLEISGKNEQFF.

The chain carries TRBV4-3 and TRBJ1-6, with 7 nucleotides matching TRBD1. CDR3 length: 15 residues. Germline V gene sequence: CDR1 LGHNA, CDR2 YSLEER. The V and J ends lost 4 bases and 10 bases, in that order; junction bases with no gene match: 10. Written as DNA, the CDR3 is TGCGCCAGCAGCCGTGTTACAGGGGAGGAATCACCCCTCCACTTT. Its protein is CASSRVTGEESPLHF.